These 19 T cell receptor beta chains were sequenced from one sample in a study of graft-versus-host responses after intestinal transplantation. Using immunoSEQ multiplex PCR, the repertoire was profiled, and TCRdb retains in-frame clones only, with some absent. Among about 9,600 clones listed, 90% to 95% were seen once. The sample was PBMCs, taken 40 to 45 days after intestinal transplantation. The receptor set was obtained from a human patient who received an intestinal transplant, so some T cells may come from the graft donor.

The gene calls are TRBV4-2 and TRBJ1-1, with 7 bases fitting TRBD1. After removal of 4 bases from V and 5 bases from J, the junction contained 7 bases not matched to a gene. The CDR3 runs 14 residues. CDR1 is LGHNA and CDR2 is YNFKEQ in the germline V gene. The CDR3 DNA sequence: TGTGCCAGCAGCCCTCGGGACAGCAGGACTGAAGCTTTCTTT. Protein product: CASSPRDSRTEAFF.

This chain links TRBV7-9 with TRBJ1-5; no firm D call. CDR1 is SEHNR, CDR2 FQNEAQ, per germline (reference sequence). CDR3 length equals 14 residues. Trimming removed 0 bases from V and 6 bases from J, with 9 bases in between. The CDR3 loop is CASSLAGAGQPQHF. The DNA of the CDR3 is TGTGCCAGCAGCTTAGCAGGCGCGGGTCAGCCCCAGCATTTT.

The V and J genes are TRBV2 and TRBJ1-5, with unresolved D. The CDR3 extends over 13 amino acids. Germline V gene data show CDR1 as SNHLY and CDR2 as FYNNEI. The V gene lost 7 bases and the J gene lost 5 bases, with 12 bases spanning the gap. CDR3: CASKLEEDQPQHF. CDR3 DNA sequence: TGTGCCAGCAAGCTGGAGGAGGATCAGCCCCAGCATTTT.

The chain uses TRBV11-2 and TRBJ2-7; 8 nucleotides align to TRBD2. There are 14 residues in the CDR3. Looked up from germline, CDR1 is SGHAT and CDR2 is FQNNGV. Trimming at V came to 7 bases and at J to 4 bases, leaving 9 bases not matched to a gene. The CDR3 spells CASTLSGGVYEQYF. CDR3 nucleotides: TGTGCCAGCACCCTCAGCGGGGGAGTTTACGAGCAGTACTTC.

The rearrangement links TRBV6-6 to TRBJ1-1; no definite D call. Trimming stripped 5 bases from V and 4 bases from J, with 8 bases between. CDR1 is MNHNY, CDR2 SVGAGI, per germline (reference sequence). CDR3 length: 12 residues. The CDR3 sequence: CASSTPGTEAFF. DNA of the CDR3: TGTGCCAGCAGTACCCCGGGCACTGAAGCTTTCTTT.

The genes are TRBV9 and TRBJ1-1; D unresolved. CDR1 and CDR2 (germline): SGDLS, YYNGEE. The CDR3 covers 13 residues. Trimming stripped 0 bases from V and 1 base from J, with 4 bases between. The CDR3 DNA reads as TGTGCCAGCAGCGTAGCACAGAACACTGAAGCTTTCTTT. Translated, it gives CASSVAQNTEAFF.

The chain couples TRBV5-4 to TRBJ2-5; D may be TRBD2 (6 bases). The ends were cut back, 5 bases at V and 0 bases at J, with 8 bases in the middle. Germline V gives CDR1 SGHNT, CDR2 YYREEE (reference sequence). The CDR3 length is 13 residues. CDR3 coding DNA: TGTGCCAGCAGTAGGGACTACCAAGAGACCCAGTACTTC. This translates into CASSRDYQETQYF.

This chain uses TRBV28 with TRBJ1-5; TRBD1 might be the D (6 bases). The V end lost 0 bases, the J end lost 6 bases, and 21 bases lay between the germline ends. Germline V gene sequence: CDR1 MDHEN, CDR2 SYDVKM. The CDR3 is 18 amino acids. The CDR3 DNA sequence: TGTGCCAGCAGTTTATGGTGGGACGAATACAGGGTGAGTCAGCCCCAGCATTTT. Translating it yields CASSLWWDEYRVSQPQHF.

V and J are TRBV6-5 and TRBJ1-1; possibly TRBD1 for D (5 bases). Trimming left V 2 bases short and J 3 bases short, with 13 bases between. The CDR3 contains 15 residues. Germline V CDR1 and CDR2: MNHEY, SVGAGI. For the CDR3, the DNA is TGTGCCAGCAGTTACGAGGCGTTAGGGGACACTGAAGCTTTCTTT. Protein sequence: CASSYEALGDTEAFF.

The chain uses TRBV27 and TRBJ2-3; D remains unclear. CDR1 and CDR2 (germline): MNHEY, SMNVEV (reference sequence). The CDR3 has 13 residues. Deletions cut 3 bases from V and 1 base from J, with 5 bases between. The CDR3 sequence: CASSLGRTDTQYF. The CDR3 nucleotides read TGTGCCAGCAGTTTGGGTCGCACAGATACGCAGTATTTT.

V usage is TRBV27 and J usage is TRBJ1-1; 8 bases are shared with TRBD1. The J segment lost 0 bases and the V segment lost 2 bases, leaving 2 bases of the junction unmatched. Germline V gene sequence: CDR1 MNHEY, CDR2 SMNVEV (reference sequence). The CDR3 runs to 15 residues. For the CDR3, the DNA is TGTGCCAGCAGTTTACGGACAGGGATGAACACTGAAGCTTTCTTT. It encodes CASSLRTGMNTEAFF.

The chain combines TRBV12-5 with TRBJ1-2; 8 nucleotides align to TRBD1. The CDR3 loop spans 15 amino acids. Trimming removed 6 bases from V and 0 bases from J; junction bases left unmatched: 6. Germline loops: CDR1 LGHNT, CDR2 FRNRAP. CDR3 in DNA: TGTGCTAGTGGCAATGACAGGGGTTCTAACTATGGCTACACCTTC. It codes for CASGNDRGSNYGYTF.

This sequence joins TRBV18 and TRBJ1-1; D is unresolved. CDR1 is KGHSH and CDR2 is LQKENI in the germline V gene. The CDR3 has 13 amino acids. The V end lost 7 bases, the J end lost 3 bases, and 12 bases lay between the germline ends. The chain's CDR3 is CASLEGIDTEAFF. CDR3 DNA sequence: TGTGCCAGCTTGGAGGGCATCGACACTGAAGCTTTCTTT.

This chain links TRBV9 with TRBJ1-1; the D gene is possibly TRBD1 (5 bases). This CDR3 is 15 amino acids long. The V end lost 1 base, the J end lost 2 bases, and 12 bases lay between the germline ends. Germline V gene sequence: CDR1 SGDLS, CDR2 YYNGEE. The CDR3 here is CASSVPDSGNTEAFF. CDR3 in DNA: TGTGCCAGCAGCGTACCAGACAGTGGTAACACTGAAGCTTTCTTT. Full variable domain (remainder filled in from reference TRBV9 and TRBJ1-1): DSGVTQTPKHLITATGQRVTLRCSPRSGDLSVYWYQQSLDQGLQFLIQYYNGEERAKGNILERFSAQQFPDLHSELNLSSLELGDSALYFCASSVPDSGNTEAFFGQGTRLTVV.

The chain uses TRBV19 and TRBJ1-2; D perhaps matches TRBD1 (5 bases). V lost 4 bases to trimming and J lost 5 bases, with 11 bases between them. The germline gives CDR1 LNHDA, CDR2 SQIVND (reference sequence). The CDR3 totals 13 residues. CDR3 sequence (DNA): TGTGCCAGTAGTAAGGGGCGAGTTTATGGCTACACCTTC. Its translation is CASSKGRVYGYTF.

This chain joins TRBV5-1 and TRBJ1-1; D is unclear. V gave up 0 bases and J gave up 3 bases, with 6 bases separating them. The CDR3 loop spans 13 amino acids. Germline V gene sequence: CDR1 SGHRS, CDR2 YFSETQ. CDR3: CASSLGWDTEAFF. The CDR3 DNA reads TGCGCCAGCAGCTTGGGGTGGGACACTGAAGCTTTCTTT.

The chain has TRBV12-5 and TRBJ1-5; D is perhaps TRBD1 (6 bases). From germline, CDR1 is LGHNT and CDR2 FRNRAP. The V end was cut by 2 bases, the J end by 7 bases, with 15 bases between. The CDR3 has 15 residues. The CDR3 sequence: CASGLWEGGKQPQHF. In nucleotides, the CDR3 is TGTGCTAGTGGTTTGTGGGAGGGGGGAAAGCAGCCCCAGCATTTT.

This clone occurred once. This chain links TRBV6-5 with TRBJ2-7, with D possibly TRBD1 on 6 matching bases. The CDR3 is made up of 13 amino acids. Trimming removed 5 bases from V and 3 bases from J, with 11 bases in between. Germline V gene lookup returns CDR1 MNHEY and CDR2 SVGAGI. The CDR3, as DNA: TGTGCCAGCAGTCGGACAGTGAACTACGAGCAGTACTTC. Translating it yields CASSRTVNYEQYF.

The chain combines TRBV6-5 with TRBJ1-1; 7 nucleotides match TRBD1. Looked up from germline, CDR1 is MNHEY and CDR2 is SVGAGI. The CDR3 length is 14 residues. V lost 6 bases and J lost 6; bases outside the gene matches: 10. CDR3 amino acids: CASRQQGWIAEAFF. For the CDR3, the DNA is TGTGCCAGCAGGCAACAGGGGTGGATAGCTGAAGCTTTCTTT.